This T cell receptor (beta chain) was identified in a study of blood T cell repertoires in COVID-19. The wider study: Acute-phase and convalescent COVID-19 samples originated in the United States, Italy and Spain. PBMCs, B-cell-depleted T cells, or T cells provided the cDNA or gDNA that made up the material.

Per the study methods: Reference gene primer amplification yielded estimated nucleated cell counts. The protocol was immunoSEQ multiplex PCR, while the TCRdb copy is restricted to in-frame clones and leaves out a portion. D and trimming come from the DNA, and the V and J calls and clone size come from that table. The sample has about 130,000 clones, around 86% seen once; the top ten hold 5% to 8%. V was cut by 3 bases and J by 8 bases, with 10 bases left in between. Looked up from germline, CDR1 is SNHLY and CDR2 is FYNNEI. The CDR3 covers 12 residues. The sample consisted of peripheral blood. The receptor was derived from an elderly man with active or convalescent COVID-19. The gene calls are TRBV2 and TRBJ1-2, with unresolved D. The CDR3: CASSEAAEGYTF. CDR3 in DNA: TGTGCCAGCAGTGAGGCGGCCGAGGGCTACACCTTC.